The rows below give T cell receptor beta chains drawn from one sample of a study of CD8+CD57+ T cells in acquired aplastic anemia. TCRdb re-analysed the reads in MiXCR, keeping a single row per CDR3 protein. Of 190,000 or so distinct CDR3 sequences in the sample, around 63% were seen once. Material for sequencing was sorted CD4+, CD8+, or CD8+CD57+ T cells (not recorded which) from PBMCs. These receptors came from a human donor in good health. CDR3s include the opening cysteine and the closing phenylalanine or tryptophan. Expanded clones are given a class, and other clones once, few, many or no size at all.

>TRBV29-1|TRBJ1-1|many
CSGQGADDTEAFF
>TRBV19|TRBJ2-7|-
CASSIGTLRSYEQYF
>TRBV15|TRBJ1-2|-
CATSRDFASPRGYGYAF
>TRBV10-3|TRBJ2-5|many
CAIAAGTGNLQETQYF
>TRBV7-8|TRBJ2-7|-
CASSLSNREIYEQYF
>TRBV7-2|TRBJ1-1|-
CASSSIQGSYTEAFF
>TRBV7-9|TRBJ2-1|once
CASSSSGGSYNEQFF
>TRBV20-1|TRBJ2-1|-
CSAPPPGGNEQFF
>TRBV19|TRBJ1-2|-
CASSEAFGGHGYTF
>TRBV6-1|TRBJ2-7|many
CASSELAGRYEQYF
>TRBV5-6|TRBJ2-7|many
CASSSSHGIAGAPHEQYF
>TRBV7-9|TRBJ2-7|-
CASSLYGSGYEQYF
>TRBV7-9|TRBJ2-2|-
CASSLPGHSTGELFF
>TRBV20-1|TRBJ2-2|-
CSAPNQETGDTGELFF
>TRBV7-2|TRBJ2-7|-
CASREGGELYF
>TRBV30|TRBJ2-3|-
CAWSVRAKSDTQYF
>TRBV10-3|TRBJ1-2|-
CAITGGDYGYTF
>TRBV20-1|TRBJ1-3|-
CSARDQATSGNTIYF
>TRBV5-5|TRBJ2-1|once
CASSFRSSLPYNEQFF
>TRBV7-9|TRBJ2-3|-
CASSRWGQSTDTQYF
>TRBV9|TRBJ2-3|-
CASSPADRAGDTQYF
>TRBV20-1|TRBJ2-7|-
CSARMRKGGLFDEQYF
>TRBV7-9|TRBJ2-1|-
CASSLSGSQSFF
>TRBV7-2|TRBJ2-2|-
CASSFRAQLNTGELFF
>TRBV5-1|TRBJ1-1|-
CASSLTYRGGEAFF
>TRBV7-6|TRBJ2-7|many
CASSAGTSVLSYEQYF
>TRBV12-3/TRBV12-4|TRBJ2-5|once
CASSYGTGGETQYF
>TRBV11-2|TRBJ1-2|many
CASSSNPDSPIRGYGYTF
>TRBV7-6|TRBJ2-7|-
CASSLEGGQAYEQYF
>TRBV7-9|TRBJ1-2|-
CASSLEVRGDYGYTF
>TRBV7-9|TRBJ2-7|-
CASSLDRDRASYEQYF
>TRBV19|TRBJ1-1|-
CASSPRGMESTEAFF
>TRBV24-1|TRBJ1-5|many
CATSDLDRGQPQHF
>TRBV2|TRBJ2-1|-
CASPLAGGSYNEQFF
>TRBV2|TRBJ2-2|-
CASSGGSGGELFF
>TRBV7-2|TRBJ2-7|few
CASSLAVAGTEQYF
>TRBV7-9|TRBJ2-3|many
CASKGWEGGGSTDTQYF
>TRBV6-1|TRBJ2-1|-
CASSEWVVGQFF
>TRBV6-9|TRBJ2-5|-
CASSRSGISF
>TRBV7-3|TRBJ1-6|-
CASSITGPINSPLHF
>TRBV11-2|TRBJ1-1|many
CASSLGAGTEAFF
>TRBV12-3/TRBV12-4|TRBJ1-5|once
CASSFHGAEQPQHF
>TRBV9|TRBJ1-6|many
CASSGSSYNSPLHF
>TRBV6-2/TRBV6-3|TRBJ1-1|-
CASSYGHTEAFF
>TRBV20-1|TRBJ1-1|-
CSATPPQATEAFF
>TRBV7-2|TRBJ2-5|few
CASSFTTGGRETQYF
>TRBV20-1|TRBJ2-7|-
CSAGGGTSGSIYEQYF
>TRBV10-1|TRBJ2-3|-
CATLGLAGVNTDTQYF
>TRBV11-2|TRBJ1-2|many
CASSQLDSYTF
>TRBV20-1|TRBJ1-6|few
CSARGGALSSPLHF
>TRBV7-3|TRBJ2-6|-
CASSWAGGGANVLTF
>TRBV24-1|TRBJ2-3|-
CATGQGSTDTQYF
>TRBV9|TRBJ1-1|once
CASSDISKGSTEAFF